The source of this TCR beta chain is a study of T-cell memory formation after mild COVID-19. Whole-study context: Largely donor-specific TCR clusters were found. Study-wide findings and caveats: Memory from before infection featured some responding clones, which suggests cross-reactive memory joined. Mainly CM and EM harbored the contracting CD4+ clones; mainly EMRA harbored the CD8+ ones.

cDNA libraries for TCR alpha and TCR beta, carrying sample barcodes and UMIs, came from 5'RACE with constant-segment primers. TCRdb ran MiXCR on the 5' RACE reads and lists one entry per CDR3 protein. The data contain more than 350,000 distinct CDR3 sequences, about 17% of them singletons. The CDR3 sequence is 13 residues long. Trimming stripped 4 bases from V and 4 bases from J, with 13 bases between. The germline V gene has CDR1 DFQATT and CDR2 SNEGSKA (reference sequence). Details on this clonotype: Antigen: not known.

This chain uses TRBV20-1 with TRBJ1-2; D may be TRBD1 (6 bases). Sequenced input: PBMCs or a T cell subset sorted from them (not recorded which). The sequence was collected from a man aged 18 to 30 who had mild COVID-19 (a few samples of this study predate the infection). Cell type and time point are not known. CDR3 in amino acids: CSAIPRGVYGYTF. CDR3 sequence (DNA): TGCAGTGCTATCCCCAGGGGCGTCTATGGCTACACCTTC.